What follows are 4 T cell receptor beta chains derived from one specimen sequenced in a study of blood T cells in healthy people across ages. Then a second PCR, running roughly 7 to 12 cycles, was carried out with a sample-barcoded 5' primer and a J-beta primer mix. TCRdb reprocessed the 5' RACE reads with MiXCR, giving one entry per CDR3 protein. The sample holds fewer than 750,000 distinct CDR3 sequences, more than 45% seen once. The sample consisted of blood. These receptors came from a woman older than 75 in good health.

This clonotype showed up many times. The V gene is TRBV12-3 or TRBV12-4, the J gene TRBJ2-1, with a tentative D call TRBD2 (6 bases). The CDR3 length is 15 residues. Trimming left V 4 bases short and J 0 bases short, with 10 bases between. In DNA, the CDR3 is TGTGCCAGCAGTTCGAGGACTAACTCCTACAATGAGCAGTTCTTC. Translating gives CASSSRTNSYNEQFF.

The rearrangement joins TRBV10-3 to TRBJ2-7; TRBD2 agrees at 8 bases. V shed 10 bases and J 2 bases; nucleotides not matched to a gene: 13. The CDR3 loop spans 15 amino acids. In germline, CDR1 is ENHRY, CDR2 SYGVKD. CDR3 DNA: TGTGCCACAACGATGGGTAACGGGAGGGCCTACGAGCAGTACTTC. Translation gives CATTMGNGRAYEQYF.

Comments on this clonotype: One base away lies a much larger clone, so this may be a sequencing read error. This sequence joins TRBV28 and TRBJ2-5, with D perhaps matching TRBD1 (5 bases). The CDR3 contains 13 residues. The germline gives CDR1 MDHEN, CDR2 SYDVKM. Deletions cut 4 bases from V and 11 bases from J, with 17 bases between. Here the CDR3 reads CASSSGQGREQYF. The CDR3 DNA follows: TGTGCCAGCAGTTCGGGTCAGGGCCGTGAGCAGTACTTC. The complete variable domain, with remaining parts taken from reference TRBV28 and TRBJ2-5, reads DVKVTQSSRYLVKRTGEKVFLECVQDMDHENMFWYRQDPGLGLRLIYFSYDVKMKEKGDIPEGYSVSREKKERFSLILESASTNQTSMYLCASSSGQGREQYFGPGTRLLVL.

The chain carries TRBV5-1 and TRBJ1-1, with D possibly TRBD1 on 5 matching bases. CDR3 length equals 15 residues. From germline, CDR1 is SGHRS and CDR2 YFSETQ. Deletions cut 4 bases from V and 4 bases from J, with 17 bases between. CDR3 in amino acids: CASSPGRTSGTEAFF. CDR3 DNA sequence: TGCGCCAGCAGCCCGGGACGGACGTCTGGCACTGAAGCTTTCTTT. The complete variable domain, with remaining parts taken from reference TRBV5-1 and TRBJ1-1, reads KAGVTQTPRYLIKTRGQQVTLSCSPISGHRSVSWYQQTPGQGLQFLFEYFSETQRNKGNFPGRFSGRQFSNSRSEMNVSTLELGDSALYLCASSPGRTSGTEAFFGQGTRLTVV.